The sequence of this TCR beta chain was determined in a study of cytomegalovirus exposure and HLA in healthy donors. Regarding the study as a whole: In terms of immune exposure information, only CMV serostatus was available.

The CDR3 runs 17 residues. Germline V gene lookup returns CDR1 LGHNA and CDR2 YNFKEQ. Germline trimming cut 0 bases from V and 10 bases from J; bases unmatched to any gene: 8. Amplification used 60 Vbeta primers and 13 Jbeta primers. Study processing details: An analysis that came later counted roughly 80 million unique TCR beta chains, 9 million to 12 million shared. Some clones are missing from TCRdb's copy, which holds only in-frame ones; the method was immunoSEQ multiplex PCR. V, J and clone size were drawn from that table, and D and trimming were deduced from the DNA. There are some 110,000 clones in the sample; approximately 69% occur only once, and 3.2% lies in the top ten. On this clone itself: Its antigen remains unidentified.

The chain joins TRBV4-2 to TRBJ2-1, with 14 bases that match TRBD2. The sequenced sample consisted of PBMCs. The sequence was collected from a man younger than 40 in good health and CMV-seronegative. CDR3 coding DNA: TGTGCCAGCAGCCAAGAGCCGGGACTAGCGGGAGCCGACGAGCAGTTCTTC. Protein sequence: CASSQEPGLAGADEQFF.